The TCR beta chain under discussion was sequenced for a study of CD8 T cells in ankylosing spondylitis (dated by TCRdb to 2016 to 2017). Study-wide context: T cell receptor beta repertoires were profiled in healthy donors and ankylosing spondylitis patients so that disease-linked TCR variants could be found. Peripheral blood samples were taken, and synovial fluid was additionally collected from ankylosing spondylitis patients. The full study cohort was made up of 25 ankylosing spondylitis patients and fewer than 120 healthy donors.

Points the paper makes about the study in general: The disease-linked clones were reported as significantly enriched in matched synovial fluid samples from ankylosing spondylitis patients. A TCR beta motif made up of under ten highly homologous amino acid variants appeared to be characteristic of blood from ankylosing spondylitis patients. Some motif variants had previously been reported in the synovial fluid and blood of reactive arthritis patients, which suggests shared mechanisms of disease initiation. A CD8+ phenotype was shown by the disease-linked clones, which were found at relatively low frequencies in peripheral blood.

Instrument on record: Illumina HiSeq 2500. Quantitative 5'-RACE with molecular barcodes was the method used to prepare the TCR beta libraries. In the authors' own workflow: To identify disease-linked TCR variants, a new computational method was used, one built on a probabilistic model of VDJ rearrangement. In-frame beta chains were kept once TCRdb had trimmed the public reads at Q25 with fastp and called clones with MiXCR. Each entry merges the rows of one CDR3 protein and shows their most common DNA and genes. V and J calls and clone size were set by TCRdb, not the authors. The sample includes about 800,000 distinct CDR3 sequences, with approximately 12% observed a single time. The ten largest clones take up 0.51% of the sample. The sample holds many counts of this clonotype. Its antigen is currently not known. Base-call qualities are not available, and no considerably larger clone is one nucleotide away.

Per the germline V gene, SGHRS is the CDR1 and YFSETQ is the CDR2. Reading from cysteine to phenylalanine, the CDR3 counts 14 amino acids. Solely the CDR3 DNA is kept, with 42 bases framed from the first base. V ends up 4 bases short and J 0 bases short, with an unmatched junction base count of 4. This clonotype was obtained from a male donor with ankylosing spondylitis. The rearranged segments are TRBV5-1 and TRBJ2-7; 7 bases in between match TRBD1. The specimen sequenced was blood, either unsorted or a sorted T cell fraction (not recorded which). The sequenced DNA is TGCGCCAGCAGCCGGACAGGTAGCTCCTACGAGCAGTACTTC. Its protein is CASSRTGSSYEQYF.